This T cell receptor beta chain was found in a study of identical twins. This CDR3 comprises 15 residues. Germline V gives CDR1 SNHLY, CDR2 FYNNEI. V lost 3 bases and J lost 5; bases outside the gene matches: 8. From the 5' RACE reads, TCRdb called clonotypes with MiXCR, one entry per CDR3 protein. The sample records roughly 1,500,000 distinct CDR3 sequences, around a third being singletons. Sequencing was performed on cord blood. The clonotype originates from a newborn girl in good health. The chain employs TRBV2 and TRBJ2-7; 9 positions match TRBD1. The chain's CDR3 is CASSDWGTGSHEQYF. Here the CDR3 DNA reads TGTGCCAGCAGTGATTGGGGGACAGGGTCACACGAGCAGTACTTC.